One and the same sample provided the 3 T cell receptor beta chains below, sequenced in a study of blood T cell repertoires in COVID-19. TCRdb's table, derived via immunoSEQ multiplex PCR, lists solely in-frame clones and lacks some. The sample lists roughly 90,000 clones; roughly nine tenths were seen once. The specimen was peripheral blood. These receptors were taken from a man aged 50-60 years with acute or convalescent COVID-19.

The rearrangement links TRBV24-1 to TRBJ1-2; D is unresolved. Trimming pared 2 bases from V and 2 bases from J, leaving 8 bases between. In germline, CDR1 is KGHDR, CDR2 SFDVKD. This CDR3 is 14 amino acids long. Written as DNA, the CDR3 is TGTGCCACCAGTGATTCCCGGGTAAACTATGGCTACACCTTC. It is translated as CATSDSRVNYGYTF.

This chain uses TRBV12-3 or TRBV12-4 with TRBJ1-2, with 9 bases that match TRBD1. V was clipped by 6 bases and J by 8 bases; unmatched bases: 7. The CDR3 extends over 13 amino acids. The CDR3 spells CASRPGQGGGYTF. DNA of the CDR3: TGTGCCAGCAGACCGGGACAGGGAGGAGGCTACACCTTC.

The rearrangement joins TRBV2 to TRBJ2-2; a weak D match, TRBD1 (6 bases). V was trimmed by 4 bases and J by 5 bases, leaving 11 bases between them. This CDR3 is 14 amino acids long. In germline, CDR1 is SNHLY, CDR2 FYNNEI. The CDR3: CASSGGPRTGELFF. The CDR3 coding sequence is TGTGCCAGCAGTGGGGGGCCACGAACCGGGGAGCTGTTTTTT.